Presented here are 7 T cell receptor beta chains from one specimen sequenced in a study of radiotherapy plus CTLA-4 blockade in lung cancer. Method: immunoSEQ multiplex PCR; TCRdb's copy keeps in-frame clones and lacks some. The table shows 25,000 to 35,000 clones, with over 75% occurring only once. This sample comprised peripheral blood, obtained from a patient treated with radiotherapy plus ipilimumab. These receptors all come from a human donor with non-small cell lung cancer that progressed on radiotherapy plus ipilimumab.

The chain couples TRBV15 to TRBJ1-5, with D possibly TRBD1 on 5 matching bases. Trimming shortened V by 4 bases and J by 1 base, and 8 bases separated the two germline ends. The CDR3 has 14 residues. Germline V lookup: CDR1 LNHNV, CDR2 YYDKDF (reference sequence). The CDR3 spells CATSTPGSNQPQHF. CDR3 sequence (DNA): TGTGCCACCAGCACACCAGGGAGCAATCAGCCCCAGCATTTT.

The V gene is TRBV5-8, the J gene TRBJ2-3; maybe TRBD2 (6 bases). This CDR3 region has 17 residues. The germline V and J ends were trimmed by 4 bases and 1 base, with 19 bases remaining between them. Per germline, CDR1 SGHTS and CDR2 YDEGEE. The DNA of the CDR3 is TGTGCCAGCAGCCTCGCCACTAGCTGGGGGGGCACAGATACGCAGTATTTT. Protein: CASSLATSWGGTDTQYF. Using reference TRBV5-8 and TRBJ2-3 for the parts outside the CDR3, the full variable domain is EAGVTQSPTHLIKTRGQQATLRCSPISGHTSVYWYQQALGLGLQFLLWYDEGEERNRGNFPPRFSGRQFPNYSSELNVNALELEDSALYLCASSLATSWGGTDTQYFGPGTRLTVL.

This clone was picked up one time. This rearrangement joins TRBV5-1 to TRBJ1-2; the D gene is possibly TRBD1 (5 bases). V was trimmed by 4 bases and J by 2 bases, leaving 9 bases between them. This CDR3 is built from 13 residues. Germline V gene sequence: CDR1 SGHRS, CDR2 YFSETQ. The CDR3 is CASSTSGNYGYTF. The CDR3, as DNA: TGCGCCAGCAGCACCTCAGGGAACTATGGCTACACCTTC.

The rearrangement joins TRBV7-2 to TRBJ2-7; 7 nucleotides match TRBD1. CDR1 and CDR2 from the germline V gene are SGHTA and FQGNSA. The CDR3 consists of 14 residues. Trimming removed 5 bases from V and 2 bases from J; junction bases left unmatched: 6. The CDR3 sequence: CASSKSTGAYEQYF. DNA of the CDR3: TGTGCCAGCAGCAAATCAACAGGGGCCTACGAGCAGTACTTC.

This chain links TRBV19 with TRBJ2-5; TRBD1 aligns across 7 bases. Germline CDR1 reads LNHDA; CDR2 reads SQIVND (reference sequence). Trimming at V came to 4 bases and at J to 5 bases, leaving 7 bases not matched to a gene. The CDR3 is 14 residues long. The CDR3 coding sequence is TGTGCCAGTAGTAAGACAGGGCGTGAGGAGACCCAGTACTTC. Protein: CASSKTGREETQYF.

The rearrangement joins TRBV6-1 to TRBJ2-5; 9 bases agree with TRBD1. J gave up 5 bases and V 1 base, and 11 bases lay outside the gene matches. The length of the CDR3 is 17 residues. In germline, CDR1 is MNHNS, CDR2 SASEGT. CDR3 sequence (DNA): TGTGCCAGCAGTGAAGAAGTGGGGACAGGGTATGGTGAGACCCAGTACTTC. It encodes CASSEEVGTGYGETQYF.

This sequence joins TRBV9 and TRBJ2-3; 7 nucleotides agree with TRBD2. There are 16 residues in the CDR3. V trimming: 3 bases; J trimming: 8 bases; junction bases outside the gene matches: 15. Germline V gene sequence: CDR1 SGDLS, CDR2 YYNGEE. CDR3 nucleotides: TGTGCCAGCAGCGCGCCCTCGGGACTAACGGGGGGTACGCAGTATTTT. Translating it yields CASSAPSGLTGGTQYF.